These 25 T cell receptor beta chains share one sample of origin, sequenced in a study of blood T cell repertoires in COVID-19 (dated by TCRdb to 2018 to 2021). The library was produced with the immunoSEQ multiplex PCR assay. Not all clones reach the TCRdb copy of this immuneACCESS table, which keeps in-frame sequences only. Checked studies attribute under half of the gap to unresolved V genes and leave the rest unexplained. In all, the sample holds 350,000 to 400,000 clones, and about nine tenths of those were seen once. More than 0.85% of the sample is held by the ten biggest clonotypes. Sequencing used PBMCs or T cells enriched from blood (not recorded which). Receptors were obtained from a woman aged 40 to 49 who had been exposed to COVID-19.

The chain carries TRBV11-3 and TRBJ1-2; tentatively, D is TRBD1 (5 bases). Germline CDR1 and CDR2: SGHNT and YENEEA. The CDR3 runs 14 residues. V lost 3 bases and J lost 6, with 14 bases in between. The CDR3 bases are TGTGCCAGCAGCTTTAAGGGGTCGGGGGATGGCTACACCTTC. Residues: CASSFKGSGDGYTF.

V gene TRBV6-5 combines with J gene TRBJ1-1; 10 nucleotides agree with TRBD1. V dropped 4 bases and J dropped 6; count of bases not matched to a gene: 5. Germline lookup yields CDR1 MNHEY and CDR2 SVGAGI. The CDR3 has 14 residues. The CDR3 sequence: CASSFRDRGAEAFF. The CDR3 bases are TGTGCCAGCAGTTTTAGGGACAGGGGCGCTGAAGCTTTCTTT.

This sequence joins TRBV6-5 and TRBJ1-6, with 7 positions matching TRBD1. The germline V gene has CDR1 MNHEY and CDR2 SVGAGI. This CDR3 has 15 amino acids. V gave up 6 bases and J gave up 10 bases; unmatched junction bases: 12. The CDR3 nucleotides are TGTGCCAGCAGGGGGACAGTTTCGTGGGGATCACCCCTCCACTTT. It translates to CASRGTVSWGSPLHF.

The chain recombines TRBV19 with TRBJ1-5; D gene ambiguous. Germline V gene sequence: CDR1 LNHDA, CDR2 SQIVND (reference sequence). CDR3 length: 13 amino acids. Trimming pared 1 base from V and 16 bases from J, leaving 17 bases between. The CDR3 region has the DNA TGTGCCAGTAGTATAGCTTGGAGGGAGAGGATCCATTTT. Protein product: CASSIAWRERIHF.

This clone was seen only once. The chain combines TRBV11-2 with TRBJ1-1; 8 bases are shared with TRBD1. CDR3 length: 14 residues. Germline V gene sequence: CDR1 SGHAT, CDR2 FQNNGV. V lost 5 bases and J lost 5; bases outside the gene matches: 7. The CDR3, as DNA: TGTGCCAGCAGCCAACGACAGGGGATAACTGAAGCTTTCTTT. Amino acid sequence: CASSQRQGITEAFF.

This rearrangement joins TRBV30 to TRBJ1-1, with 9 positions matching TRBD1. V was clipped by 5 bases and J by 5 bases; unmatched bases: 6. This CDR3 spans 13 amino acids. CDR1 is GTSNPN, CDR2 SVGIG, per germline (reference sequence). CDR3 loop: CAWGDRGITEAFF. The CDR3 DNA is TGTGCCTGGGGCGACAGGGGGATTACTGAAGCTTTCTTT.

The chain recombines TRBV30 with TRBJ2-7; D might be TRBD2 (5 bases). CDR3 length equals 16 residues. Germline V CDR1 and CDR2: GTSNPN, SVGIG (reference sequence). The ends were cut back, 2 bases at V and 0 bases at J, with 17 bases in the middle. DNA of the CDR3: TGTGCCTGGAGTTCAGTACGGCGGGTAGTCTCCTACGAGCAGTACTTC. This encodes CAWSSVRRVVSYEQYF.

The genes are TRBV7-2 and TRBJ2-7, with D possibly matching TRBD1 (5 bases). Germline CDR1 reads SGHTA; CDR2 reads FQGNSA. V lost 5 bases and J lost 5, with 10 bases in between. The CDR3 extends over 12 amino acids. The CDR3 sequence: CASSLARDEQYF. For the CDR3, the DNA is TGTGCCAGCAGCCTGGCCAGGGACGAGCAGTACTTC.

This sequence joins TRBV4-2 and TRBJ2-7; 9 bases agree with TRBD2. V was pared by 4 bases and J by 4 bases, with 17 bases of the junction left unmatched. Germline V gene lookup returns CDR1 LGHNA and CDR2 YNFKEQ. The CDR3 covers 18 residues. This chain's CDR3 is CASSPFKGARGGLYEQYF. CDR3 DNA sequence: TGTGCCAGCAGCCCCTTTAAGGGAGCGCGGGGGGGCCTGTACGAGCAGTACTTC.

This clone was counted once. The J gene is TRBJ1-2, the V gene TRBV5-6, with D tentatively TRBD1 (6 bases). V lost 4 bases and J lost 0, with 16 bases in between. The CDR3 loop spans 16 amino acids. The germline CDR1 and CDR2 sequences are SGHDT and YYEEEE. The CDR3 coding sequence is TGTGCCAGCAGCCCCACAATAGGACAGCCTAACTATGGCTACACCTTC. Translation: CASSPTIGQPNYGYTF. The full variable domain, in which reference TRBV5-6 and TRBJ1-2 provide the parts outside the CDR3, is DAGVTQSPTHLIKTRGQQVTLRCSPKSGHDTVSWYQQALGQGPQFIFQYYEEEERQRGNFPDRFSGHQFPNYSSELNVNALLLGDSALYLCASSPTIGQPNYGYTFGSGTRLTVV.

V and J are TRBV5-4 and TRBJ2-3; possible D gene TRBD1, 5 bases. There are 15 residues in the CDR3. V lost 1 base and J 3 bases, leaving 12 bases between the germline ends. Per germline, CDR1 SGHNT and CDR2 YYREEE (reference sequence). The CDR3: CASSLMQGSTDTQYF. The CDR3 DNA is TGTGCCAGCAGCTTGATGCAGGGTAGTACAGATACGCAGTATTTT.

The J gene is TRBJ1-1, the V gene TRBV2, with 7 bases matching TRBD1. Germline trimming cut 4 bases from V and 5 bases from J; bases unmatched to any gene: 4. Germline V gene data show CDR1 as SNHLY and CDR2 as FYNNEI. The CDR3 spans 13 residues. The CDR3 loop reads CASSGQGGTEAFF. CDR3 bases: TGTGCCAGCAGTGGGCAGGGGGGAACTGAAGCTTTCTTT.

The rearrangement uses TRBV5-1 and TRBJ1-2, with 7 bases identical to TRBD1. The CDR3 spans 15 residues. The germline gives CDR1 SGHRS, CDR2 YFSETQ. V was clipped by 2 bases and J by 1 base; unmatched bases: 5. CDR3: CASSLEGAGNYGYTF. The DNA for the CDR3 is TGCGCCAGCAGCTTAGAGGGGGCCGGTAACTATGGCTACACCTTC.

The J gene is TRBJ1-2, the V gene TRBV5-1, with D perhaps matching TRBD1 (5 bases). This CDR3 comprises 13 residues. Germline loops: CDR1 SGHRS, CDR2 YFSETQ. The ends were cut back, 0 bases at V and 11 bases at J, with 14 bases in the middle. The CDR3 sequence is CASSLAVDSGYTF. The CDR3 DNA sequence: TGCGCCAGCAGCTTGGCCGTTGACAGTGGATACACCTTC.

Comments on this clone: Other DNA sequences from this sample encode an identical CDR3 as well. The chain combines TRBV9 with TRBJ1-1; 9 bases align to TRBD1. V lost 0 bases, J lost 5 bases, and 2 bases stayed unmatched. CDR1 and CDR2 (germline): SGDLS, YYNGEE. The CDR3 loop spans 14 amino acids. The CDR3: CASSVGQGDTEAFF. The CDR3 DNA reads TGTGCCAGCAGCGTAGGACAGGGGGATACTGAAGCTTTCTTT.

V and J are TRBV5-4 and TRBJ2-2, with TRBD2 identical over 10 bases. J was trimmed by 8 bases and V by 0 bases; bases with no gene match: 7. The CDR3 runs 16 residues. The V gene's germline CDR1 is SGHNT and CDR2 YYREEE (reference sequence). CDR3 nucleotides: TGTGCCAGCAGCTTGGCCGGACTAGCGGTGGGAGGGGAGCTGTTTTTT. This translates into CASSLAGLAVGGELFF.

This chain joins TRBV29-1 and TRBJ1-1; perhaps TRBD1 as D (6 bases). The length of the CDR3 is 16 residues. CDR1 and CDR2 (germline): SQVTM, ANQGSEA. Between the trimmed V and J ends, which lost 1 base and 2 bases, there was a span of 17 bases. For the CDR3, the DNA is TGCAGCGTTGAAGTCCGCCCAACAGGGTCCAACACTGAAGCTTTCTTT. The encoded protein is CSVEVRPTGSNTEAFF. The complete variable domain, with remaining parts taken from reference TRBV29-1 and TRBJ1-1, reads SAVISQKPSRDICQRGTSLTIQCQVDSQVTMMFWYRQQPGQSLTLIATANQGSEATYESGFVIDKFPISRPNLTFSTLTVSNMSPEDSSIYLCSVEVRPTGSNTEAFFGQGTRLTVV.

This chain links TRBV12-3 or TRBV12-4 with TRBJ1-6; D remains unclear. CDR3 length: 13 residues. Between the trimmed V and J ends, which lost 3 bases and 7 bases, there was a span of 7 bases. CDR3 sequence: CASSFSGNSPLHF. The CDR3 DNA reads as TGTGCCAGCAGTTTTTCTGGCAATTCACCCCTCCACTTT.

The chain links TRBV3-1 (or the pseudogene TRBV3-2) to TRBJ2-6, with a tentative D call TRBD1 (6 bases). Per the germline V gene, CDR1 is LGHDT and CDR2 is YNNKEL (reference sequence). The germline V and J ends were trimmed by 2 bases and 0 bases, with 14 bases remaining between them. There are 18 residues in the CDR3. CDR3 amino acids: CASSQLGTRFSGANVLTF. The CDR3, as DNA: TGTGCCAGCAGCCAACTTGGGACAAGGTTCTCTGGGGCCAACGTCCTGACTTTC.

The CDR3 DNA sequence: TGTGCCAGCAGCTTCGCGGGGGGGCCGGGAGATACGCAGTATTTT. Translation gives CASSFAGGPGDTQYF. J is TRBJ2-3 and V is TRBV9; 9 bases align to TRBD2. The trim removed 4 bases at V and 5 bases at J, leaving 8 bases unmatched. The CDR3 loop spans 15 amino acids. From germline, CDR1 is SGDLS and CDR2 YYNGEE.

The chain recombines TRBV9 with TRBJ2-2; 13 bases fit TRBD2. The length of the CDR3 is 18 residues. Germline assignment: CDR1 SGDLS and CDR2 YYNGEE. V trimming: 4 bases; J trimming: 7 bases; junction bases outside the gene matches: 13. CDR3: CASSSRTSGGAFGGELFF. The CDR3 DNA reads as TGTGCCAGCAGCTCGAGGACTAGCGGGGGTGCTTTCGGCGGGGAGCTGTTTTTT.

The chain has TRBV9 and TRBJ1-2; TRBD1 is a possible D gene (6 bases). From germline, CDR1 is SGDLS and CDR2 YYNGEE. Trimming took off 5 bases at V and 11 bases at J, with 13 bases between the two ends. The CDR3 contains 11 residues. For the CDR3, the DNA is TGTGCCAGCAGAGATACCGGGACATACACCTTC. Its protein is CASRDTGTYTF.

The V call is TRBV2, the J call TRBJ2-4; unclear D gene. Deletions cut 5 bases from V and 5 bases from J, with 4 bases between. Per germline, CDR1 SNHLY and CDR2 FYNNEI. This CDR3 is built from 11 residues. Written as DNA, the CDR3 is TGTGCCAGCAGTCGGGAAAACATTCAGTACTTC. This codes for CASSRENIQYF.

In its sample, this clone was seen once. The rearrangement joins TRBV10-2 to TRBJ2-7, with 7 bases identical to TRBD2. The ends lost 6 bases at V and 2 bases at J; junction bases unmatched: 7. Germline values: CDR1 WSHSY, CDR2 SAAADI. The CDR3 consists of 14 residues. This CDR3 is CASRASGTPYEQYF. CDR3 coding DNA: TGCGCCAGCAGGGCCAGCGGGACCCCCTACGAGCAGTACTTC.

This chain joins TRBV5-6 and TRBJ1-1, with TRBD1 matching 9 bases. J lost 5 bases, V lost 4 bases, and 6 bases had no gene match. Germline-derived CDR1 and CDR2 are SGHDT and YYEEEE. This CDR3 has 14 amino acids. DNA of the CDR3: TGTGCCAGCAGCGGGTGGGGGACAGGGACTGAAGCTTTCTTT. It encodes CASSGWGTGTEAFF.